This TCR beta chain emerged from a study of T cells after yellow fever vaccination (dated by TCRdb to between 2018 and 2021). Turning to the overall study: The SMART-Seq v4 Ultra Low Input RNA kit was used to prepare libraries from fractions with low cell numbers. To follow T-cell clones before and after both primary and booster YFV17D yellow fever vaccination, bulk TCR alpha and beta repertoires underwent longitudinal sequencing. Blood was drawn at multiple timepoints before and after primary and secondary immunization, with bulk PBMC replicates and cell subsets isolated. The cohort comprised two healthy male donors, one aged 18 to 30 and one aged 30 to 40 years.

What the research found in general, with its limitations: Compared with the primary T-cell response, the secondary T-cell response was faster but weaker, reaching its peak on day 5 rather than on day 15. Computational filtering was required because FACS-sorted repertoires could contain abundant contaminating clonotypes from the bulk population. A small fraction of clonotypes appeared in both the CD4 and CD8 compartments, likely as a result of convergent recombination. The study included only two donors, which limits how far the findings can be generalized. Most clones expanded after primary vaccination (almost 97% of CD4 and roughly 88% of CD8) were re-detected after the booster, suggesting that broad memory maintenance occurred.

This clonotype was seen many times. There is no known antigen for this receptor. The input lacks base qualities; no much larger clone sits a single base away. In light of the paper, this sample's treatment or condition label describes: live attenuated yellow fever vaccine strain. At each blood-draw timepoint, two biological replicates of bulk PBMCs were obtained. A standard Ficoll-Paque protocol was used to isolate PBMCs from peripheral blood. TriZol was used to extract RNA from bulk PBMCs, from CD4 and CD8 fractions, and from dextramer-positive and dextramer-negative fractions. TCR cDNA was made using 5'RACE template switching, a step that added a universal primer site and unique molecular identifiers. Priming for cDNA synthesis came from both the TCR alpha and TCR beta constant segments. Library amplification involved two PCR steps, and the second step added sample barcodes and sequencing adapters. Sequencing of the libraries was done on either Illumina HiSeq 2500 (2x100 bp) or NovaSeq (2x150 bp). For the original study's pipeline: Demultiplexing of reads and collapsing into UMI consensus sequences were performed with MIGEC, and V(D)J alignment was carried out with MiXCR. Vaccine-responding clonotypes were identified with edgeR using replicate PBMC samples, with FDR below 0.01 and a log2 fold change above 5 up to day 15 being required. Each bulk clonotype received a CD4 or CD8 identity based on whether the sequenced CD4 or CD8 repertoire contained that clonotype at higher abundance. TCRdb reran the public reads through fastp at Q25 and MiXCR, keeping productive beta chains. Rows matching on CDR3 protein sequence are summarized as one entry with the most common DNA and genes. TCRdb, rather than the study authors, made the V and J calls. This sample has about 350,000 distinct CDR3 sequences in its table, and roughly 8.3% of those were observed once. Roughly 18% of the sample belongs to the ten largest clones.

The CDR3 goes from the cysteine to the phenylalanine over 12 residues. Of all the DNA, just the CDR3 is kept, 36 bases in frame from base 1. The junction shows trimming of 1 base on V and 5 bases on J, plus 3 bases between the germline ends. The germline V gene provides CDR1 SGHTA and CDR2 FQGNSA. The clonotype originates from a man between 18 and 29 years old who received the YFV17D yellow fever vaccine. This receptor chain uses TRBV7-2 and TRBJ2-1; the D gene cannot be named for sure. Sequences were derived from PBMCs, sampled 35 to 50 days after the first yellow fever vaccination. The nucleotide sequence reads as follows: TGTGCCAGCAGCTTAGTCCACAATGAGCAGTTCTTC. Translation gives CASSLVHNEQFF. Joined to the reference TRBV7-2 and TRBJ2-1 proteins, this CDR3 gives the full variable domain: GAGVSQSPSNKVTEKGKDVELRCDPISGHTALYWYRQSLGQGLEFLIYFQGNSAPDKSGLPSDRFSAERTGGSVSTLTIQRTQQEDSAVYLCASSLVHNEQFFGPGTRLTVL.